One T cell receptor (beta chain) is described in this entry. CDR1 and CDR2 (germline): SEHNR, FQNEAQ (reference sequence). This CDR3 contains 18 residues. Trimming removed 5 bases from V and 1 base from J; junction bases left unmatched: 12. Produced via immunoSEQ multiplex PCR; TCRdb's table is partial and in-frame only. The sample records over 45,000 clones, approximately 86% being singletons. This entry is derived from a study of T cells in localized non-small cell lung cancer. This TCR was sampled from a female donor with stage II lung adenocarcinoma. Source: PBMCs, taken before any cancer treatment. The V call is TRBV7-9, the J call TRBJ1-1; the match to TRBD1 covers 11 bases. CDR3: CASSPGRTGGGWNTEAFF. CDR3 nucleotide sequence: TGTGCCAGCAGCCCCGGCCGGACAGGGGGCGGGTGGAACACTGAAGCTTTCTTT. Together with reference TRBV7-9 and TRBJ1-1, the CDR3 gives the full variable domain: DTGVSQNPRHKITKRGQNVTFRCDPISEHNRLYWYRQTLGQGPEFLTYFQNEAQLEKSRLLSDRFSAERPKGSFSTLEIQRTEQGDSAMYLCASSPGRTGGGWNTEAFFGQGTRLTVV.